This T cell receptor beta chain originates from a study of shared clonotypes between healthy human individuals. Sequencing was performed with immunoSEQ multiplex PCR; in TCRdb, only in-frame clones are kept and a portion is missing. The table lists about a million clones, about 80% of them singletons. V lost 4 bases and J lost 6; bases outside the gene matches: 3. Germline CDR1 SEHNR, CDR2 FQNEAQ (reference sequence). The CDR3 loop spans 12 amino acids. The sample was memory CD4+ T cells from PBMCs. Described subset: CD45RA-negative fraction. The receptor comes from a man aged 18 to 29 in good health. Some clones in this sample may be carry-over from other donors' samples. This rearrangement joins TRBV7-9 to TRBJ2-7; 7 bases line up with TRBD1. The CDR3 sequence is CASSSNRGEQYF. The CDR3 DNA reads TGTGCCAGCAGCTCCAACAGGGGCGAGCAGTACTTC.